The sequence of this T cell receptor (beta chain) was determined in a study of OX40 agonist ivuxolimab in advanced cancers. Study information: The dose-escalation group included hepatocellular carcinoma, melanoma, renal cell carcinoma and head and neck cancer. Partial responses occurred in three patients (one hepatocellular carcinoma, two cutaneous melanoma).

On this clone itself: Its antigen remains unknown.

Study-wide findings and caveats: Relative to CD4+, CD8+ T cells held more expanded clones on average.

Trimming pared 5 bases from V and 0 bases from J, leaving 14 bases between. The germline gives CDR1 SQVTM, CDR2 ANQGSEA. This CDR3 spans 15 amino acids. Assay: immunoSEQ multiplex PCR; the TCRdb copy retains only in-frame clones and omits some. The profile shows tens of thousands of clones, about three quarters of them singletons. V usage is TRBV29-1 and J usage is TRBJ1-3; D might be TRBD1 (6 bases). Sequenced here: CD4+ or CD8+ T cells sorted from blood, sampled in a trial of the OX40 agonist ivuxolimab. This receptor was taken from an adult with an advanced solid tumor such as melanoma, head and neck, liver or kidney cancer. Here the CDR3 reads CSVSPDRPSGNTIYF. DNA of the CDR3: TGCAGCGTTTCTCCTGACAGGCCCTCTGGAAACACCATATATTTT.